The count of the clone carrying this T cell receptor beta chain is one. The data are from a study of early stage breast cancer tumors. CDR3 length: 15 amino acids. Per the germline V gene, CDR1 is MNHEY and CDR2 is SMNVEV (reference sequence). With 5 bases clipped from V and 4 bases from J, the junction kept 6 bases outside the gene matches. Profiling relied on immunoSEQ multiplex PCR, and the TCRdb table lists in-frame clones only, not all of them. The table shows some 10,000 clones, with 60% to 75% occurring only once. Material: breast tumor tissue. This receptor was identified in a person between 55 and 69 years old with breast cancer. This chain joins TRBV27 and TRBJ1-2, with 11 bases that match TRBD1. CDR3 sequence (DNA): TGTGCCAGCAGTCCAGGGACAGGGGGAGGCTATGGCTACACCTTC. Translated: CASSPGTGGGYGYTF.